This entry concerns a single T cell receptor (beta chain). The data derive from a study of cytomegalovirus exposure and HLA in healthy donors. In germline, CDR1 is LNHDA, CDR2 SQIVND (reference sequence). V lost 9 bases and J 0 bases, leaving 12 bases between the germline ends. This CDR3 is 15 amino acids long. PCR amplification relied on 60 Vbeta primers (plus 13 Jbeta primers). TCRdb's table, derived via immunoSEQ multiplex PCR, lists solely in-frame clones and lacks some. The table shows fewer than 200,000 clones, with less than 85% occurring only once. This sequence originates from a man in his fifties or sixties in good health and CMV-seronegative. Sequenced material: PBMCs. The chain combines TRBV19 with TRBJ2-6, with D tentatively TRBD2 (6 bases). Here the CDR3 reads CASHGGYSGANVLTF. In DNA, the CDR3 is TGTGCCAGCCATGGAGGGTACTCTGGGGCCAACGTCCTGACTTTC.